This T cell receptor beta chain was retrieved from a study of T-cell reconstitution after alpha-beta-depleted transplantation in children. Broader study findings: Recipient T cells and thymic progenitors that survived gave rise to the high TCRbeta diversity observed at day 60 in some patients. After transplant, at about two months, alpha-beta T cells were reportedly derived from several hundred expanded graft clones. One year post-transplant, T-cell counts and diversity were largely derived from T cells produced anew.

Preparation of the TCRbeta library used unique molecular identifiers. TCRdb re-derived calls from the PCR reads in MiXCR, one entry per CDR3 protein. The data show 500,000 to 750,000 distinct CDR3 sequences, with around 27% seen just once and 30% to 40% held by the top ten. This clonotype was observed a few times. The antigen is not known. CDR3 length equals 13 residues. CDR1 and CDR2 (germline): KGHDR, SFDVKD. V was pared by 5 bases and J by 6 bases, with 10 bases between. Source: PBMCs, taken before TCRalphabeta/CD19-depleted stem cell transplant. The sequence derives from a boy under two years old with Wiskott-Aldrich syndrome, due to receive a stem cell transplant. This chain uses TRBV24-1 with TRBJ1-5; possibly TRBD1 for D (6 bases). CDR3 protein: CATSGRGAQPQHF. The CDR3 nucleotides read TGTGCCACCAGTGGCAGGGGAGCTCAGCCCCAGCATTTT.